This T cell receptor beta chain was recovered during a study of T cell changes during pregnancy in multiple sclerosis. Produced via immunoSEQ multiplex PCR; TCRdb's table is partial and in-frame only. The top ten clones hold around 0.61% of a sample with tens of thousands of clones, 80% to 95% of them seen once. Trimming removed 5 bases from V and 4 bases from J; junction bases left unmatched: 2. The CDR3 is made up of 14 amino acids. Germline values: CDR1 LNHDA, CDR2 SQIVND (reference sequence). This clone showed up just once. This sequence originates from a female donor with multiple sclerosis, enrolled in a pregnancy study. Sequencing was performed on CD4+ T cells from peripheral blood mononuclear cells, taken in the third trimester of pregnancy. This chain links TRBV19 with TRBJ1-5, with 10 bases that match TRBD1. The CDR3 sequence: CASSAGQGNQPQHF. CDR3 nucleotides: TGTGCCAGTAGTGCGGGACAGGGGAATCAGCCCCAGCATTTT.